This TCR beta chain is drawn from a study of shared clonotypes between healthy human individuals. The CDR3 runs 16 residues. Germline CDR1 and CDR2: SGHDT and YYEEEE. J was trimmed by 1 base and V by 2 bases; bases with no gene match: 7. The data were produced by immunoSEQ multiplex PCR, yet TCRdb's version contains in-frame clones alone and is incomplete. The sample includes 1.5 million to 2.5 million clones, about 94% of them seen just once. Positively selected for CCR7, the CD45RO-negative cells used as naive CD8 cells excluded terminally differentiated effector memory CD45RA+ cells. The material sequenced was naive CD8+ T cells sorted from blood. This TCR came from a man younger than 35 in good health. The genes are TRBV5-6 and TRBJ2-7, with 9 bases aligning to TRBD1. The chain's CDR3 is CASSLGPGTGSYEQYF. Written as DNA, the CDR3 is TGTGCCAGCAGCTTAGGACCCGGGACAGGGTCCTACGAGCAGTACTTC.